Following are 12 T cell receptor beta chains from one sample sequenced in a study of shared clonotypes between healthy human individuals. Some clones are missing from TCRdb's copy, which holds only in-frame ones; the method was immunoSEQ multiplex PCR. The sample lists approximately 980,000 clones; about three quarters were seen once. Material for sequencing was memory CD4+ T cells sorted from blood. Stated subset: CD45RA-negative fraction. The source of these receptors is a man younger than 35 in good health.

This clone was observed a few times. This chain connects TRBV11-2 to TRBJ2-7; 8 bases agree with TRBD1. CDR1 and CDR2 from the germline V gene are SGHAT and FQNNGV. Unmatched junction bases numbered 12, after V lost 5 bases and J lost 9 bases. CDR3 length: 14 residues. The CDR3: CASSQNTDRAVQYF. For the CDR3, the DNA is TGTGCCAGCAGCCAAAATACGGACAGGGCGGTGCAGTACTTC. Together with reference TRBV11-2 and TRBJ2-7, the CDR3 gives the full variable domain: EAGVAQSPRYKIIEKRQSVAFWCNPISGHATLYWYQQILGQGPKLLIQFQNNGVVDDSQLPKDRFSAERLKGVDSTLKIQPAKLEDSAVYLCASSQNTDRAVQYFGPGTRLTVT.

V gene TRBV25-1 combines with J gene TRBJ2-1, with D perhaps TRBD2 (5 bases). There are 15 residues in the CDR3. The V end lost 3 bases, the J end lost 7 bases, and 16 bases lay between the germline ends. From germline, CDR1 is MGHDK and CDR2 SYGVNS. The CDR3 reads CASSDAGRRANEQFF. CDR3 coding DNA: TGTGCCAGCAGTGACGCAGGCAGGCGGGCGAATGAGCAGTTCTTC.

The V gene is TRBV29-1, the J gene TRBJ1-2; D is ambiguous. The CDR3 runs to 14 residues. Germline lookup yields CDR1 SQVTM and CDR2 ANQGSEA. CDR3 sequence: CSTHAVNHKDGYTF. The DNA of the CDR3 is TGCAGTACCCATGCAGTGAATCATAAGGATGGCTACACCTTC. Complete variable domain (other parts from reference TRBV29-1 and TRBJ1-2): SAVISQKPSRDICQRGTSLTIQCQVDSQVTMMFWYRQQPGQSLTLIATANQGSEATYESGFVIDKFPISRPNLTFSTLTVSNMSPEDSSIYLCSTHAVNHKDGYTFGSGTRLTVV.

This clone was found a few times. CDR3 region: CASSVGQGLRSPLHF. CDR3 sequence (DNA): TGTGCCAGTAGTGTGGGACAGGGATTGAGGTCACCCCTCCACTTT. The chain has TRBV19 and TRBJ1-6, with 9 bases identical to TRBD1. The CDR3 has 15 amino acids. V lost 5 bases, J lost 10 bases, and 9 bases stayed unmatched. Germline V gene sequence: CDR1 LNHDA, CDR2 SQIVND (reference sequence).

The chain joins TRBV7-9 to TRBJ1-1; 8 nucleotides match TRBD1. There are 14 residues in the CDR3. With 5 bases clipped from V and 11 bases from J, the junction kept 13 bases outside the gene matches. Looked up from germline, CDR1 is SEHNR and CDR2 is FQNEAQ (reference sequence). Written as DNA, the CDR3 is TGTGCCAGCAGCGTAAGGACAGGGTACTTTGAGGCTTTCTTT. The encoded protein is CASSVRTGYFEAFF.

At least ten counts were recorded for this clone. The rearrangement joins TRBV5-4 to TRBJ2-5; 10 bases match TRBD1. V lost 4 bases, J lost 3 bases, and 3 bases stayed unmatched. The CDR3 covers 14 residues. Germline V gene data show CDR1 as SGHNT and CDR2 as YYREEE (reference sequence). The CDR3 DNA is TGTGCCAGCAGCCCGGGACAGGGGAAAGAGACCCAGTACTTC. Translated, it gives CASSPGQGKETQYF. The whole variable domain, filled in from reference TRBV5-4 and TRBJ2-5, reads ETGVTQSPTHLIKTRGQQVTLRCSSQSGHNTVSWYQQALGQGPQFIFQYYREEENGRGNFPPRFSGLQFPNYSSELNVNALELDDSALYLCASSPGQGKETQYFGPGTRLLVL.

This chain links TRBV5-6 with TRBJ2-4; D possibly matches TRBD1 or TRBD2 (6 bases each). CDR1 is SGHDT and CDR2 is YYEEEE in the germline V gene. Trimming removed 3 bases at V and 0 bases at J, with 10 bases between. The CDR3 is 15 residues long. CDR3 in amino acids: CASSSRGRAKNIQYF. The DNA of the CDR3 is TGTGCCAGCAGCTCCCGGGGGCGAGCCAAAAACATTCAGTACTTC.

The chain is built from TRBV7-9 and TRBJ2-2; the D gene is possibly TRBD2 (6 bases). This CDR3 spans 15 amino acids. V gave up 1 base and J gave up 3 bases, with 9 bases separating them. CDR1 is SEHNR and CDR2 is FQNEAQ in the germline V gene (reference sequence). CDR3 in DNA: TGTGCCAGCAGCTTAGTTAGCGGTTACACCGGGGAGCTGTTTTTT. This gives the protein CASSLVSGYTGELFF.

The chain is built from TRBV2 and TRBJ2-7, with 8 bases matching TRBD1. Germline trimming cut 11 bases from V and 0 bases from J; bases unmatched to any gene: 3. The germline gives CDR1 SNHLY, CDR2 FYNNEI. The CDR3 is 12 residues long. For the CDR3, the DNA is TGTGCCTGCGGACAGGGCTCCTACGAGCAGTACTTC. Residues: CACGQGSYEQYF.

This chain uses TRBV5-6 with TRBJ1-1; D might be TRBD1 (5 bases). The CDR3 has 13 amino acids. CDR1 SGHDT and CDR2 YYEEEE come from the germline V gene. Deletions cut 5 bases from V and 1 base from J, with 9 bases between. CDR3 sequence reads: CASSSTGNTEAFF. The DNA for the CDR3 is TGTGCCAGCAGTTCTACAGGGAACACTGAAGCTTTCTTT.

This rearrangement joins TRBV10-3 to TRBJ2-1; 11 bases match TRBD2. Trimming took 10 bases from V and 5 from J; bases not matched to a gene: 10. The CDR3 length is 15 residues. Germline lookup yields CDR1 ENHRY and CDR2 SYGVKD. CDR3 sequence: CATRRGLAVNNEQFF. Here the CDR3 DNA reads TGTGCCACCCGTCGGGGACTAGCGGTGAACAATGAGCAGTTCTTC.

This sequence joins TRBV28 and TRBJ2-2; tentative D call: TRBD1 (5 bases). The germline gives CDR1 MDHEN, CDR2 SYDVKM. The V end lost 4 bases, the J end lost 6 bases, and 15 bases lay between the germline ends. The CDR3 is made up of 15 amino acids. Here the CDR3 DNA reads TGTGCCAGCAGTTCCCCCTCCAGGGTGGCCGGGGAGCTGTTTTTT. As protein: CASSSPSRVAGELFF.